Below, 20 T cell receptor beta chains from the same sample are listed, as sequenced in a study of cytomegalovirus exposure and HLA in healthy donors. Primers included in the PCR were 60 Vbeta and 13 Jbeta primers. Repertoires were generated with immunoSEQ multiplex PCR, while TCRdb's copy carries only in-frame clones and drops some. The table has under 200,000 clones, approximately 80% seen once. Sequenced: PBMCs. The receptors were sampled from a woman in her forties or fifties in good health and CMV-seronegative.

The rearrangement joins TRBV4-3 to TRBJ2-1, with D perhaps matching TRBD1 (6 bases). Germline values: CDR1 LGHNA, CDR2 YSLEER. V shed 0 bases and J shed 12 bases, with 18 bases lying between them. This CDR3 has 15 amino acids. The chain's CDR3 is CASSQDTRDRSRQFF. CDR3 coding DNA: TGCGCCAGCAGCCAAGATACCCGCGACAGGTCGAGGCAGTTCTTC.

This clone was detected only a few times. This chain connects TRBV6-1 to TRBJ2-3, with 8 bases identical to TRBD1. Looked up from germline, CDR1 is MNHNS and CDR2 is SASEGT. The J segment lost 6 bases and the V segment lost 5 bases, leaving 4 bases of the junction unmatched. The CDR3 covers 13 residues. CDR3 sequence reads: CASSLRDRDTQYF. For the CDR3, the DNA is TGTGCCAGCAGTCTTCGGGACAGGGATACGCAGTATTTT.

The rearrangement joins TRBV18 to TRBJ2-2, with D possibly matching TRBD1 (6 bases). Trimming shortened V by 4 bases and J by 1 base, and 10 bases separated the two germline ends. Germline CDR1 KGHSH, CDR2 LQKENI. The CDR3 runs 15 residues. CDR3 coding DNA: TGTGCCAGCTCACTTTTGACAGGGAACACCGGGGAGCTGTTTTTT. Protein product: CASSLLTGNTGELFF.

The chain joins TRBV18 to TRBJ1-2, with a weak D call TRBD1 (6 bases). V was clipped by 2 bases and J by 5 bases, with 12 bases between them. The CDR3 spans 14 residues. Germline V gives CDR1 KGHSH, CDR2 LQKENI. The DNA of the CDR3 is TGTGCCAGCTCACCAGTCAGGGGAGGGTATGGCTACACCTTC. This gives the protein CASSPVRGGYGYTF.

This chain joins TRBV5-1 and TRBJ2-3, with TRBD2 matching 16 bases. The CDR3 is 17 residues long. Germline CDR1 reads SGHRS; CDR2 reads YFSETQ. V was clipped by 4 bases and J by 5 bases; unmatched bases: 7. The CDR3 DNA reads TGCGCCAGCAGCCCGGGACTAGCGGGAGGGCCAGGAGATACGCAGTATTTT. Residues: CASSPGLAGGPGDTQYF. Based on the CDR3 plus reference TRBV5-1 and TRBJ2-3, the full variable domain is KAGVTQTPRYLIKTRGQQVTLSCSPISGHRSVSWYQQTPGQGLQFLFEYFSETQRNKGNFPGRFSGRQFSNSRSEMNVSTLELGDSALYLCASSPGLAGGPGDTQYFGPGTRLTVL.

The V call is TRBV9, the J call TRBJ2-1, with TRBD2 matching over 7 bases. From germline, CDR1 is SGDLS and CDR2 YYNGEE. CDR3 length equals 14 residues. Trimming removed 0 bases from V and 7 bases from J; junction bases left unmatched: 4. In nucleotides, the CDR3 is TGTGCCAGCAGCGTAGCCGGACTAGATAATGAGCAGTTCTTC. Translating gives CASSVAGLDNEQFF.

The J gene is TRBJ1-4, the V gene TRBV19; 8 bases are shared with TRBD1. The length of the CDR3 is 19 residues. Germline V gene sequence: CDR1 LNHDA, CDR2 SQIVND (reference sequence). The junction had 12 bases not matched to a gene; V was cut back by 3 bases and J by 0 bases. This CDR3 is CASSIKGTGGATTNEKLFF. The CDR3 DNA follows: TGTGCCAGTAGTATTAAGGGAACAGGGGGGGCTACAACTAATGAAAAACTGTTTTTT.

The CDR3 DNA follows: TGTGCCAGCAACCTGAGAGCCGGAGAAGATACGCAGTATTTT. Translating gives CASNLRAGEDTQYF. V and J are TRBV5-4 and TRBJ2-3; D gene uncertain. Trimming pared 6 bases from V and 5 bases from J, leaving 16 bases between. The CDR3 is 14 amino acids. Germline CDR1 reads SGHNT; CDR2 reads YYREEE (reference sequence).

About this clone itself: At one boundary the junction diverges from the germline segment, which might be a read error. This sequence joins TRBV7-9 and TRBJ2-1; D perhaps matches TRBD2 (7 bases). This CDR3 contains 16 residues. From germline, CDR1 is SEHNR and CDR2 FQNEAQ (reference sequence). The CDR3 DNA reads TGTTCCAGCAGCCCTCTAGGGGGGGGGTCCTACAATGAGCAGTTCTTC. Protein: CSSSPLGGGSYNEQFF.

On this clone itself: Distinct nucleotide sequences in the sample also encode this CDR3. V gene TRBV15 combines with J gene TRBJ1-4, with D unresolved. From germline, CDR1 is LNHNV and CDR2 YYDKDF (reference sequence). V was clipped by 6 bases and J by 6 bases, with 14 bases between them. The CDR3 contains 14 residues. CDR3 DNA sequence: TGTGCCACCAGAGCCCGCGGCGGCCATGAAAAACTGTTTTTT. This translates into CATRARGGHEKLFF.

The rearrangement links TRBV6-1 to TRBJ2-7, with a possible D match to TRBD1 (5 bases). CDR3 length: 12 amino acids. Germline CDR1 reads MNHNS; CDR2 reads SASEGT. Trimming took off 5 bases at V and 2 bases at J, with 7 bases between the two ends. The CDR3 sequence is CASSSDTYEQYF. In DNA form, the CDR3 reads TGTGCCAGCAGTTCGGACACCTACGAGCAGTACTTC.

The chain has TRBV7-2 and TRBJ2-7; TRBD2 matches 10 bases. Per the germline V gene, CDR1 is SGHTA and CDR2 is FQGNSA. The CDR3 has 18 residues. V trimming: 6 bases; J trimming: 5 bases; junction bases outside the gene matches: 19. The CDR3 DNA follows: TGTGCCAGCAGTTCCCGGAAGGCTAGCGGGGGACCACGGGACGAGCAGTACTTC. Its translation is CASSSRKASGGPRDEQYF.

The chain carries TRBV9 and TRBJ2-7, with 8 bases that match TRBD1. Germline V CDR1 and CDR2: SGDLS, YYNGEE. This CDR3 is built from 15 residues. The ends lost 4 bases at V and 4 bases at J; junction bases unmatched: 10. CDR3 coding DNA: TGTGCCAGCAGCCCCTCAGGGACAGGTTTTTACGAGCAGTACTTC. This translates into CASSPSGTGFYEQYF.

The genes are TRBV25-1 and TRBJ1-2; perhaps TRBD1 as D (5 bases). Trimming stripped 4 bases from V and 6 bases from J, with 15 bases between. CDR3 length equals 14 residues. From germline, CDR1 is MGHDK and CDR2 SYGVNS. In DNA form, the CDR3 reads TGTGCCAGCAGTGGGGCAGGGAGGGACGATGGCTACACCTTC. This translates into CASSGAGRDDGYTF.

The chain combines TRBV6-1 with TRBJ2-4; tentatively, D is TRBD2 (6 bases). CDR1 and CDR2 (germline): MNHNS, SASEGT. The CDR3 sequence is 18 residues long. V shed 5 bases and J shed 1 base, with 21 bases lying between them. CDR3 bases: TGTGCCAGCAGTCAAGGGACTCCCAGAAGGTCGGCCAAAAACATTCAGTACTTC. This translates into CASSQGTPRRSAKNIQYF.

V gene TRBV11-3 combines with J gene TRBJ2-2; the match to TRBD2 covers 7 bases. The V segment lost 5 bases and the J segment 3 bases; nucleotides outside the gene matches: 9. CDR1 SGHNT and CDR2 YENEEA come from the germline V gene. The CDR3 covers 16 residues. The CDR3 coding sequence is TGTGCCAGCAGCCCGGTGGGAGGGGCGTACACCGGGGAGCTGTTTTTT. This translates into CASSPVGGAYTGELFF.

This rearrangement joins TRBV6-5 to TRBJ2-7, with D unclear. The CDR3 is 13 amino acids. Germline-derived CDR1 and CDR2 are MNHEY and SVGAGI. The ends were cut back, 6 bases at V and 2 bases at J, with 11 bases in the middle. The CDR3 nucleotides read TGTGCCAGCAGACGGAGCCCAACCTACGAGCAGTACTTC. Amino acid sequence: CASRRSPTYEQYF.

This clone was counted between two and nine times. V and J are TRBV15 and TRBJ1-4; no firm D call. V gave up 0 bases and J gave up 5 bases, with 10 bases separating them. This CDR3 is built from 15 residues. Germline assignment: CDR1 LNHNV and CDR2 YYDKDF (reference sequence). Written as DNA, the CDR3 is TGTGCCACCAGCAGAGAGCAGGTACCGAATGAAAAACTGTTTTTT. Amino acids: CATSREQVPNEKLFF.

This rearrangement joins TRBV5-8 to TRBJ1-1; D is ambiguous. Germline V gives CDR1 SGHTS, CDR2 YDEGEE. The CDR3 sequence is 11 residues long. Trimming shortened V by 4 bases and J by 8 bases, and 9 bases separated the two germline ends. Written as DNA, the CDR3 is TGTGCCAGCAGCCTCTCCGTGGAAGCTTTCTTT. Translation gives CASSLSVEAFF.

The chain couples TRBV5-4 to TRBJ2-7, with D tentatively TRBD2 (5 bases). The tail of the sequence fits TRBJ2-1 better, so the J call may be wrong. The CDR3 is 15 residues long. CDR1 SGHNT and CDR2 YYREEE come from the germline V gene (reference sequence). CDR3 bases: TGTGCCAGCAGCTTGGGACATACGGGGTACAATGAGCAGTTCTTC. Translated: CASSLGHTGYNEQFF.